This T cell receptor beta chain originates from a study of blood T cell repertoires in COVID-19 (dated by TCRdb to the early 2020s). Looking at the study overall: The collaborator samples originated in the United States, Italy and Spain and spanned the acute and convalescent phases of COVID-19. The prospective study material was composed of cDNA or gDNA derived from T cells, B-cell-depleted T cells, or PBMCs. Deeply sampled blood TCRbeta repertoires from subjects exposed to, actively infected with, or recovered from COVID-19 were included in the dataset. A freely available public database, intended as a resource for researchers studying the immune response to SARS-CoV-2, is where the repertoires were released. The samples were drawn from the first 160 participants of the ongoing ImmuneRACE study and from 1,254 subjects provided by 6 global collaborators. Sample metadata almost always included a de-identified subject ID, COVID-19 status, age in years and sex. Where available, HLA class I and class II types were obtained from metadata supplied by the sample provider rather than from assay-based typing. Points the paper makes about the study in general: Clinical and demographic metadata were provided uncurated, with the amount varying by source and participant.

Of note for this clone: Its target antigen remains unknown. Within one base of it there is no much larger clone, and no base qualities were kept.

Whole blood was collected in K2EDTA tubes by collaborating institutions according to the institutions' own protocols. For TCRbeta analysis, collaborators shipped samples as frozen whole blood, isolated PBMCs, or DNA extracted from either of those sample types. The immunoSEQ Assay, a bias-controlled multiplex PCR, was used to amplify TCRbeta CDR3 regions from genomic DNA. The authors processed their data as follows. Nucleated cell counts per sample were estimated from amplification of reference gene primers within the assay. To quantify the absolute abundance of each unique TCRbeta CDR3 rearrangement, sequence reads were collapsed and filtered. For each sample, productive Simpson clonality was calculated by taking the square root of Simpson's diversity index across productive rearrangements. The table comes from immuneACCESS by way of TCRdb, which keeps in-frame sequences with V and J called. Part of the clones is missing from these tables; in studies checked, under half for an unresolved V gene and the rest for unknown reasons. That table supplies the V and J calls and clone size; D and trimming were determined from the DNA. Recorded for this sample are some 47,000 clones; around four fifths of them occurred a single time. About 45% of the sample comes from the top ten.

The receptor was isolated from a human donor in a cohort sampled during active COVID-19. The material sequenced was peripheral blood.

CDR3 protein: CASSTGTGGIHGYTF. DNA sequence: TGTGCCAGCAGTACAGGGACAGGGGGCATCCATGGCTACACCTTC. The rearranged segments are TRBV28 and TRBJ1-2; 12 bases in the junction line up with TRBD1. Trimming accounts for 5 bases at V and 6 bases at J, while the number of junction bases matched to no gene is 7. The CDR3 numbers 15 residues from cysteine through phenylalanine. The only DNA kept is the CDR3, 45 bases in frame from the first base. CDR1 MDHEN and CDR2 SYDVKM are derived from the germline V gene.